A selection of T cell receptor beta chains follows, all from one sample in a study of preoperative IRX-2 immunotherapy in early breast cancer. Measured with immunoSEQ multiplex PCR; TCRdb has only the in-frame clones, and not every one. This sample has 30,000 or so clones; 85% to 90% occur once, and the top ten carry 8.5% to 10%. This sample was gathered from a patient treated with IRX-2 immunotherapy. Receptors were obtained from a human donor with breast cancer. CDR3s include the opening cysteine and the closing phenylalanine or tryptophan. A D gene is named only where the DNA matches it firmly. Only some rows state a clone size, as once, few, many or a class for expanded clones.

d_gene	abundance	v_gene	j_gene	len	CDR3nt	CDR3aa
TRBD2	NA	TRBV5-1	TRBJ2-1	18	TGCGCCAGCAGCCTGGGACTAGCGGGGGGAACCCCCTACAATGAGCAGTTCTTC	CASSLGLAGGTPYNEQFF
TRBD2	NA	TRBV9	TRBJ2-3	17	TGTGCCAGCAGCGTAGATCCTAGCGGGGTCGTCAAAGATACGCAGTATTTT	CASSVDPSGVVKDTQYF
NA	once	TRBV7-2	TRBJ2-1	15	TGTGCCAGCAGCTCGACAGGAGTCGACTACAATGAGCAGTTCTTC	CASSSTGVDYNEQFF
TRBD2	few	TRBV10-2	TRBJ2-3	16	TGCGCCAGCAGTGGTACAGCGGGGGGGCAGGAAGATACGCAGTATTTT	CASSGTAGGQEDTQYF
NA	NA	TRBV5-8	TRBJ2-7	15	TGTGCCAGCAGCGTGTCGTGGGAGAGGGAGTACGAGCAGTACTTC	CASSVSWEREYEQYF
TRBD1	NA	TRBV4-1	TRBJ2-3	15	TGCGCCAGCACCGCAGGACAGGGAAGCACAGATACGCAGTATTTT	CASTAGQGSTDTQYF
NA	NA	TRBV19	TRBJ2-7	14	TGTGCCAGTAGTATATTGGGTCCGACTAGGGAGCAGTACTTC	CASSILGPTREQYF
NA	NA	TRBV5-6	TRBJ2-1	14	TGTGCCAGCAGCTTGGCCTTGAATTACAATGAGCAGTTCTTC	CASSLALNYNEQFF
TRBD2	NA	TRBV28	TRBJ2-3	16	TGTGCCAGCAGGCCGACTAGCGGGAGGGCGCGAGATACGCAGTATTTT	CASRPTSGRARDTQYF
TRBD2	NA	TRBV5-1	TRBJ2-5	15	TGCGCCAGCAGCCAGACGACTAGCGGGCGGGAGACCCAGTACTTC	CASSQTTSGRETQYF
TRBD1	once	TRBV5-1	TRBJ2-2	15	TGCGCCAGCAGCGACGGGACAGCCTTCACCGGGGAGCTGTTTTTT	CASSDGTAFTGELFF
TRBD2	NA	TRBV6-1	TRBJ2-3	15	TGTGCCAGCAGTGAAAATAGCGGGAGGTCAGATACGCAGTATTTT	CASSENSGRSDTQYF
TRBD1	NA	TRBV5-1	TRBJ1-4	15	TGCGCCAGCAGCTTGGAGGGGGCGTCGGGAGAAAAACTGTTTTTT	CASSLEGASGEKLFF
TRBD2	NA	TRBV27	TRBJ2-7	13	TGTGCCAGCAGTTCGGGACTAGCGAGCGAGCAGTACTTC	CASSSGLASEQYF
TRBD1	NA	TRBV7-2	TRBJ2-2	17	TGTGCCAGCAGCTTCAGATCGGGACAGACCAACACCGGGGAGCTGTTTTTT	CASSFRSGQTNTGELFF
NA	NA	TRBV19	TRBJ1-1	11	TGTGCCAGTATTTGGGGGTATGAAGCTTTCTTT	CASIWGYEAFF
NA	NA	TRBV25-1	TRBJ2-7	12	TGTGCCAGCAGTGAACGGGGGATTGGGCAGTACTTC	CASSERGIGQYF
NA	NA	TRBV27	TRBJ2-3	13	TGTGCCAGCAGTTTTGGGGCCACAGATACGCAGTATTTT	CASSFGATDTQYF
TRBD1	NA	TRBV6-5	TRBJ2-5	15	TGTGCCAGCAGTTACTCACCCGACAGGGGTGGGACCCAGTACTTC	CASSYSPDRGGTQYF
NA	NA	TRBV7-2	TRBJ2-3	15	TGTGCCAGCAGCTTAGAGATAGGGGGCACAGATACGCAGTATTTT	CASSLEIGGTDTQYF